The 19 T cell receptor beta chains presented below share a single source sample, sequenced in a study of tumor-infiltrating lymphocytes in primary liver carcinoma (dated by TCRdb to 2017 to 2019). TCRdb lists the instrument as Illumina HiSeq 2500. Using a constant-region primer and ProtoScript II reverse transcriptase, TCRbeta-specific cDNA was reverse-transcribed from around 500 ng total RNA. TCRbeta libraries were built with three nested multiplex PCR rounds, a slightly modified ARM-PCR procedure. The first two PCR rounds used multiplex TRBV1-TRBV30 forward primers with a Cbeta reverse primer, each for 10 cycles. TCRdb reprocessed the public reads (quality trimming at Q25 with fastp, clone calling with MiXCR) and kept in-frame beta chains. Under each unique CDR3 protein, matching rows form one entry showing the most common genes and DNA. The sample table holds about 210,000 distinct CDR3 sequences, of which just under 85% were seen once. The biggest ten clones account for over 15% of the sample.

Total RNA and DNA were co-extracted without cell sorting from roughly 20-30 mg of bulk tissue using the AllPrep DNA/RNA mini kit. Material: tumor tissue from primary liver carcinoma. The receptors shown here come from a man aged 40-50 years with primary liver carcinoma and hepatitis B virus infection.

The rearrangement uses TRBV7-2 and TRBJ2-1, with 13 bases that match TRBD2. The CDR3 consists of 17 residues. V lost 2 bases and J lost 7; bases outside the gene matches: 8. Germline assignment: CDR1 SGHTA and CDR2 FQGNSA. The CDR3: CASSLLPGTSGTNEQFF. Written as DNA, the CDR3 is TGTGCCAGCAGCTTATTGCCCGGGACTAGCGGGACTAATGAGCAGTTCTTC. The whole variable domain, remainder taken from reference TRBV7-2 and TRBJ2-1, is GAGVSQSPSNKVTEKGKDVELRCDPISGHTALYWYRQSLGQGLEFLIYFQGNSAPDKSGLPSDRFSAERTGGSVSTLTIQRTQQEDSAVYLCASSLLPGTSGTNEQFFGPGTRLTVL.

V usage is TRBV5-1 and J usage is TRBJ1-5; tentative D call: TRBD1 (6 bases). Trimming cost V 4 bases and J 10 bases, with 15 bases left between them. This CDR3 contains 13 residues. Germline CDR1 is SGHRS and CDR2 is YFSETQ. The CDR3 loop is CASSITGTEPQHF. The CDR3 DNA reads as TGCGCCAGCAGCATTACAGGGACTGAACCCCAGCATTTT.

In its sample, this clonotype was seen once. One end of the junction varies from germline; a read error may be responsible. The chain joins TRBV4-1 to TRBJ2-5; 10 nucleotides match TRBD2. Germline V gene lookup returns CDR1 MGHRA and CDR2 YSYEKL. The CDR3 length is 16 residues. CDR3 sequence reads: CASNQNPGLAEETQYF. CDR3 bases: TGCGCCAGCAACCAAAATCCAGGACTAGCGGAAGAGACCCAGTACTTC.

The chain couples TRBV11-1 to TRBJ1-6, with D maybe TRBD1 (5 bases). The CDR3 sequence is 13 residues long. V was pared by 5 bases and J by 18 bases, with 20 bases between. CDR1 and CDR2 from the germline V gene are SGHAT and FQDESV (reference sequence). CDR3 in amino acids: CASSRTLVSHRHF. In DNA form, the CDR3 reads TGTGCCAGCAGCCGGACACTGGTCTCACACCGCCACTTT.

V is TRBV29-1 and J is TRBJ1-1, with D possibly TRBD1 on 6 matching bases. This CDR3 has 14 residues. Germline CDR1 and CDR2: SQVTM and ANQGSEA. V lost 5 bases and J 2 bases, leaving 15 bases between the germline ends. Here the CDR3 reads CSVLRTDGNTEAFF. The CDR3, as DNA: TGCAGCGTTCTTAGGACAGATGGCAACACTGAAGCTTTCTTT. The full variable domain, its missing parts supplied by reference TRBV29-1 and TRBJ1-1, is SAVISQKPSRDICQRGTSLTIQCQVDSQVTMMFWYRQQPGQSLTLIATANQGSEATYESGFVIDKFPISRPNLTFSTLTVSNMSPEDSSIYLCSVLRTDGNTEAFFGQGTRLTVV.

Details on this clonotype: One end of the junction is discordant with germline, which a read error may explain. This chain connects TRBV4-2 to TRBJ2-1; 10 positions match TRBD2. The length of the CDR3 is 14 residues. The germline V gene encodes CDR1 LGHNA and CDR2 YNFKEQ. CDR3 sequence (DNA): TGTACCAGCAGCCAACTAGCGGGATACGATGAGCAGTTCTTC. It codes for CTSSQLAGYDEQFF.

This clonotype was seen repeatedly, ten times or more. The CDR3 here is CASSLGGLAGGETQYF. In nucleotides, the CDR3 is TGCGCCAGCAGCTTGGGTGGACTAGCGGGAGGAGAGACCCAGTACTTC. V is TRBV5-1 and J is TRBJ2-5; 14 positions match TRBD2. Losses at the gene ends were 0 bases for V and 4 bases for J; bases not matched to a gene: 2. Germline-derived CDR1 and CDR2 are SGHRS and YFSETQ. This CDR3 is built from 16 residues.

In the case of this clonotype: The junction and the germline gene differ at one end; a read error may be behind it. The J gene is TRBJ2-5, the V gene TRBV11-2; the D is unclear. Germline V CDR1 and CDR2: SGHAT, FQNNGV. CDR3 length equals 15 residues. Here the CDR3 DNA reads TGTGTCAGCAGCCCCGTCGGGCTAATCCCAGAGACCCAGTATTTC. Amino acids: CVSSPVGLIPETQYF. The full variable domain, completed using reference TRBV11-2 and TRBJ2-5, is EAGVAQSPRYKIIEKRQSVAFWCNPISGHATLYWYQQILGQGPKLLIQFQNNGVVDDSQLPKDRFSAERLKGVDSTLKIQPAKLEDSAVYLCVSSPVGLIPETQYFGPGTRLLVL.

The chain carries TRBV29-1 and TRBJ2-1, with TRBD2 as a possible D gene (5 bases). Germline CDR1 and CDR2: SQVTM and ANQGSEA. Trimming took 3 bases from V and 10 from J, leaving 19 bases between them. CDR3 length: 14 residues. The CDR3 DNA reads TGCAGCGTTGATCCATGGAGGTTCTTGAGGGAGCAGTTCTTC. Translation gives CSVDPWRFLREQFF.

This chain connects TRBV4-3 to TRBJ2-7; D is uncertain. The CDR3 is made up of 13 amino acids. CDR1 is LGHNA and CDR2 is YSLEER in the germline V gene. CDR3 protein: CDGSQDLPYEYYF. The CDR3 nucleotides are TGCGACGGCAGCCAAGATCTGCCCTACGAGTACTACTTC.

Comment on this clonotype: At one of its ends the junction is not consistent with the germline gene, which may arise from a read error. The gene calls are TRBV11-2 and TRBJ2-5; D is possibly TRBD2 (6 bases). From germline, CDR1 is SGHAT and CDR2 FQNNGV. The CDR3 loop spans 16 amino acids. The CDR3 here is CASSPTLFAGTETQHF. CDR3 DNA: TGTGCCAGCAGCCCAACCCTTTTTGCGGGAACAGAGACCCAGCACTTC.

Comments on this clonotype: One end of the junction does not line up with germline, which may come from a read error. V is TRBV4-2 and J is TRBJ2-3; D is ambiguous. The germline CDR1 and CDR2 sequences are LGHNA and YNFKEQ. The CDR3 has 16 amino acids. For the CDR3, the DNA is TGTGCCATCAGCCAGGACGGTAGCAGGAGATCAGATACGCAGTATTTT. Encoded protein: CAISQDGSRRSDTQYF.

This chain uses TRBV5-6 with TRBJ1-2, with D possibly matching TRBD1 (6 bases). The CDR3 is 16 amino acids. V lost 3 bases and J 13 bases, leaving 28 bases between the germline ends. Germline values: CDR1 SGHDT, CDR2 YYEEEE. CDR3 protein: CASSSRDRIVKYGRTF. The CDR3 DNA reads as TGTGCCAGCAGCTCCCGCGACAGGATCGTCAAGTATGGCCGCACCTTC.

For this clonotype: An end of the junction does not agree with germline; a read error may underlie this. The chain is built from TRBV4-1 and TRBJ1-5; D call uncertain. The germline V gene has CDR1 MGHRA and CDR2 YSYEKL. This CDR3 region has 15 residues. For the CDR3, the DNA is TGCGCCAGCATCCAATGGGTAGATAGCAATCAGCCCCAGCATTTT. As protein: CASIQWVDSNQPQHF.

Comments on this clonotype: The missing conserved phenylalanine or tryptophan at the end of this CDR3 makes a read error likely. The V call is TRBV29-1, the J call TRBJ1-1, with D perhaps matching TRBD1 (6 bases). Germline V gives CDR1 SQVTM, CDR2 ANQGSEA. Trimming pared 8 bases from V and 0 bases from J, leaving 19 bases between. CDR3 length equals 15 residues. The CDR3 region has the DNA TGCAGCACTGGAGGGGGGTGGGGTATGAACACTGAAGCTTTCTCT. Residues: CSTGGGWGMNTEAFS.

This clonotype has a single count. One end of the junction fails to match germline, which may point to a read error. The chain is built from TRBV11-1 and TRBJ2-4, with 7 bases matching TRBD2. The CDR3 sequence is 17 residues long. Germline V gives CDR1 SGHAT, CDR2 FQDESV (reference sequence). This chain's CDR3 is CASTFPGTIGTINIQYF. The CDR3 DNA reads TGTGCCAGCACCTTTCCCGGGACTATCGGGACCATAAACATCCAGTACTTC.

Regarding this clonotype: The CDR3 does not end in the conserved phenylalanine or tryptophan, so this is likely a read error. The rearrangement joins TRBV10-3 to TRBJ1-1; 7 nucleotides match TRBD1. Germline V gene lookup returns CDR1 ENHRY and CDR2 SYGVKD. The CDR3 is 16 residues long. In DNA, the CDR3 is TGTGCCATCAAGGGGAGGTCACAGGGGTTGAACACCGAAGCTTTCTCT. The encoded protein is CAIKGRSQGLNTEAFS.

A note on this clonotype: One end of the junction does not line up with germline, which may come from a read error. In DNA form, the CDR3 reads TGTGCCAGCATCCAGGTGAAAGGGGATCAGCCCCAGCGTTTT. Its protein is CASIQVKGDQPQRF. The chain employs TRBV6-2 or TRBV6-3 and TRBJ1-5; maybe TRBD1 (5 bases). CDR1 and CDR2 (germline): MNHEY, SVGEGT. The CDR3 length is 14 residues.

As concerns this clonotype: This likely comes from a read error, as the CDR3 has no conserved phenylalanine or tryptophan at its end. This sequence joins TRBV12-3 or TRBV12-4 and TRBJ2-7; D gene uncertain. This CDR3 is built from 13 residues. The CDR3, as DNA: TGTGACAGCACCCTGACATCCTCCTACGAGCAGTACCTA. Residues: CDSTLTSSYEQYL.